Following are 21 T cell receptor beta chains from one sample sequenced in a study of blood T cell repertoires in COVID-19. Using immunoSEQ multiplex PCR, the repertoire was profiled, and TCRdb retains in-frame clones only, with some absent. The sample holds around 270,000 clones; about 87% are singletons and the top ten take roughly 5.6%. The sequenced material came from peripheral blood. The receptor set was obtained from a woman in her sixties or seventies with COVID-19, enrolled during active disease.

The CDR3, as DNA: TGTGCCAGCCGGGAAGGGACAGGGGGTTTTCTGGGTGGCTACACCTTC. Translating it yields CASREGTGGFLGGYTF. The chain is built from TRBV5-6 and TRBJ1-2, with TRBD1 identical over 11 bases. The CDR3 is made up of 16 amino acids. Germline CDR1 reads SGHDT; CDR2 reads YYEEEE. The junction had 15 bases not matched to a gene; V was cut back by 7 bases and J by 7 bases.

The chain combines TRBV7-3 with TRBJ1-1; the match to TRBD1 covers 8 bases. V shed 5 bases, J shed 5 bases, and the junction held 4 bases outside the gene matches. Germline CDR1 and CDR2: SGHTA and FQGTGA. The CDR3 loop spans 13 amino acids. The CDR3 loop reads CASSRDRGTEAFF. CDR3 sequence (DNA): TGTGCCAGCAGCCGCGACAGGGGAACTGAAGCTTTCTTT.

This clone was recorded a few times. As DNA, the CDR3 is TGTGCCAGCAGCCCTCCAGCGGGAGCTTTCTACGAGCAGTACTTC. It is translated as CASSPPAGAFYEQYF. This chain connects TRBV11-2 to TRBJ2-7, with 8 bases that match TRBD2. The ends lost 5 bases at V and 3 bases at J; junction bases unmatched: 9. The CDR3 sequence is 15 residues long. Germline lookup yields CDR1 SGHAT and CDR2 FQNNGV.

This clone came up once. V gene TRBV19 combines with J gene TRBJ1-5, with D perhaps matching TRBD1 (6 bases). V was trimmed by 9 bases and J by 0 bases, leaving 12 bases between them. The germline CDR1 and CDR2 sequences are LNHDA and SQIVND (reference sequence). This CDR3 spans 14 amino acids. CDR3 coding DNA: TGTGCCAGGATACAGGGACATAGCAATCAGCCCCAGCATTTT. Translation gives CARIQGHSNQPQHF.

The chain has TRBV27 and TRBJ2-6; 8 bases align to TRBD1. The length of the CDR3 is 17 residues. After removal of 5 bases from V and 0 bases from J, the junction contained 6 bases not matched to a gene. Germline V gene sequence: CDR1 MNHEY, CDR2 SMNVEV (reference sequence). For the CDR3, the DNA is TGTGCCAGCAGTAGAAGGACAGGGCCCTCTGGGGCCAACGTCCTGACTTTC. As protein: CASSRRTGPSGANVLTF.

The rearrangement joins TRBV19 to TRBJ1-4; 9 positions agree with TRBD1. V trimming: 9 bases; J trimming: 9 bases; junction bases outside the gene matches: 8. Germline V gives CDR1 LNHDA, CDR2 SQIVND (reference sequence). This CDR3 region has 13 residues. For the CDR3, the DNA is TGTGCCAGCACGGTGACAGGGGGGAAAAAACTGTTTTTT. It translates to CASTVTGGKKLFF. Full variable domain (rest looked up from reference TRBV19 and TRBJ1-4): DGGITQSPKYLFRKEGQNVTLSCEQNLNHDAMYWYRQDPGQGLRLIYYSQIVNDFQKGDIAEGYSVSREKKESFPLTVTSAQKNPTAFYLCASTVTGGKKLFFGSGTQLSVL.

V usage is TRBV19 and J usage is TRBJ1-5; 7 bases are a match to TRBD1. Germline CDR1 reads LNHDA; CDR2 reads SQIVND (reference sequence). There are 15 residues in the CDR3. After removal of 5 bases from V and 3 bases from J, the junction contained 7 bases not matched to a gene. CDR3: CASSASGGYNQPQHF. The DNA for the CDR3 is TGTGCCAGTAGTGCTTCAGGGGGTTACAATCAGCCCCAGCATTTT. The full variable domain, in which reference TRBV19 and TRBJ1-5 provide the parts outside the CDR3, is DGGITQSPKYLFRKEGQNVTLSCEQNLNHDAMYWYRQDPGQGLRLIYYSQIVNDFQKGDIAEGYSVSREKKESFPLTVTSAQKNPTAFYLCASSASGGYNQPQHFGDGTRLSIL.

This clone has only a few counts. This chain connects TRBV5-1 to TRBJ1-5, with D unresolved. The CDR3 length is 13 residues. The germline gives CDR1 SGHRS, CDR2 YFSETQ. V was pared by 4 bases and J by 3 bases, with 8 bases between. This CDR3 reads CASSLNSNQPQHF. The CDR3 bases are TGCGCCAGCAGCCTAAACTCCAATCAGCCCCAGCATTTT. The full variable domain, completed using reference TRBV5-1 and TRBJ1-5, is KAGVTQTPRYLIKTRGQQVTLSCSPISGHRSVSWYQQTPGQGLQFLFEYFSETQRNKGNFPGRFSGRQFSNSRSEMNVSTLELGDSALYLCASSLNSNQPQHFGDGTRLSIL.

CDR3 amino acids: CASSEGGGGYEQYF. The DNA of the CDR3 is TGTGCCAGCAGTGAAGGGGGAGGTGGGTACGAGCAGTACTTC. V gene TRBV2 combines with J gene TRBJ2-7; a possible D gene is TRBD2 (6 bases). CDR1 is SNHLY, CDR2 FYNNEI, per germline. The CDR3 sequence is 14 residues long. V was pared by 1 base and J by 4 bases, with 11 bases between.

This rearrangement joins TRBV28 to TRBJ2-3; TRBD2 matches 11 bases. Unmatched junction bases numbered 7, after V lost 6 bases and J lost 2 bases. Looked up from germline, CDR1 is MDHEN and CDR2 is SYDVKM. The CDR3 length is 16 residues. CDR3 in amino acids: CASRGTSGSLTDTQYF. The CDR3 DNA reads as TGTGCCAGCAGAGGGACTAGCGGATCACTCACAGATACGCAGTATTTT.

CDR3 nucleotides: TGCAGCGTGGGGACAGGGTCGGGTGGCGAGCAGTACTTC. Its protein product is CSVGTGSGGEQYF. This chain connects TRBV29-1 to TRBJ2-7; TRBD1 aligns across 9 bases. V lost 6 bases, J lost 6 bases, and 9 bases stayed unmatched. This CDR3 contains 13 residues. The germline V gene encodes CDR1 SQVTM and CDR2 ANQGSEA.

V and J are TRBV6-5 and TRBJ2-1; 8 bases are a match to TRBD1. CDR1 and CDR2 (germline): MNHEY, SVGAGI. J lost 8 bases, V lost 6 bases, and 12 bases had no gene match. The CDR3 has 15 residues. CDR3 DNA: TGTGCCAGCAGAAACAGGGGGGCCGAGTCCGATGAGCAGTTCTTC. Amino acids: CASRNRGAESDEQFF.

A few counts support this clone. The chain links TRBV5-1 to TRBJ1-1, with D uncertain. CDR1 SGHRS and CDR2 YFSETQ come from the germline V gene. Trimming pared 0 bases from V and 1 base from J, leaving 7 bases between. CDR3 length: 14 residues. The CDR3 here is CASSLGHSNTEAFF. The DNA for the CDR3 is TGCGCCAGCAGCTTGGGACACTCGAACACTGAAGCTTTCTTT. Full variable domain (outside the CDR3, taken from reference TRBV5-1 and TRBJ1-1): KAGVTQTPRYLIKTRGQQVTLSCSPISGHRSVSWYQQTPGQGLQFLFEYFSETQRNKGNFPGRFSGRQFSNSRSEMNVSTLELGDSALYLCASSLGHSNTEAFFGQGTRLTVV.

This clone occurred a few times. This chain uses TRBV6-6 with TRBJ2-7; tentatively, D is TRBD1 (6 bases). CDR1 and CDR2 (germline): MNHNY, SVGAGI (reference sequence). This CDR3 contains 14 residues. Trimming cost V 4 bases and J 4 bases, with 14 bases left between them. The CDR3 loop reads CASSSPGQEYEQYF. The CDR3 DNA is TGTGCCAGCAGTTCTCCGGGACAAGAATACGAGCAGTACTTC.

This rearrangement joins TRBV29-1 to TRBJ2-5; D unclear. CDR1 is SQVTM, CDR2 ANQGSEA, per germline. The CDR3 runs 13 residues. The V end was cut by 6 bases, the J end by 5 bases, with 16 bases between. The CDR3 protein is CSVLGRNEETQYF. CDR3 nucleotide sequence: TGCAGCGTCCTAGGCCGGAATGAGGAGACCCAGTACTTC.

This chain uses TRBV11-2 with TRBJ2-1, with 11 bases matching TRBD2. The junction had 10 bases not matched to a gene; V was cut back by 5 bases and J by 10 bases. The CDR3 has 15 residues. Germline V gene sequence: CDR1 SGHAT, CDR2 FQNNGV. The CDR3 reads CASSVPGLADREQFF. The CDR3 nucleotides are TGTGCCAGCAGCGTACCGGGACTAGCGGACCGGGAGCAGTTCTTC.

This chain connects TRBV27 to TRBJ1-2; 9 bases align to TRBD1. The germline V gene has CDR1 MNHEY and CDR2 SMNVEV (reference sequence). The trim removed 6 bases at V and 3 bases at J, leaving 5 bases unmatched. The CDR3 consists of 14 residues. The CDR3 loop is CASRTTGGDYGYTF. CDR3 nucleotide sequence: TGTGCCAGCAGAACGACAGGGGGTGACTATGGCTACACCTTC.

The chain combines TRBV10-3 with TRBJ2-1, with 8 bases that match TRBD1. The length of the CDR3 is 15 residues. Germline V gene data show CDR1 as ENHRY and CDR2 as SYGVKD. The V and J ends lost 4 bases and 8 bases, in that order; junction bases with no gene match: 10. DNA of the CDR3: TGTGCCATCAGTGGGAAACAGGGGGTGATTGATGAGCAGTTCTTC. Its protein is CAISGKQGVIDEQFF.

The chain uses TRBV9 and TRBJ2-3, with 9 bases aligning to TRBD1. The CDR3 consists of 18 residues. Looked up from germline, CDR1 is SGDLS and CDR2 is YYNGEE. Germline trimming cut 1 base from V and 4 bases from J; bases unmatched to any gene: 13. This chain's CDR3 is CASSVYGGGQGISDTQYF. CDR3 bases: TGTGCCAGCAGCGTATACGGGGGAGGACAGGGGATCTCAGATACGCAGTATTTT. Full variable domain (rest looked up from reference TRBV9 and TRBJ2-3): DSGVTQTPKHLITATGQRVTLRCSPRSGDLSVYWYQQSLDQGLQFLIQYYNGEERAKGNILERFSAQQFPDLHSELNLSSLELGDSALYFCASSVYGGGQGISDTQYFGPGTRLTVL.

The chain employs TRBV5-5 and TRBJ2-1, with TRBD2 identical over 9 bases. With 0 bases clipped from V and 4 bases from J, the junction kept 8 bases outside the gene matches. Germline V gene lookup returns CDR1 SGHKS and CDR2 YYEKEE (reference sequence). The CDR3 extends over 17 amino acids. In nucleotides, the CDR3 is TGTGCCAGCAGCTTGGGTAGCGGGGGACCTCATTACAATGAGCAGTTCTTC. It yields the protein CASSLGSGGPHYNEQFF.

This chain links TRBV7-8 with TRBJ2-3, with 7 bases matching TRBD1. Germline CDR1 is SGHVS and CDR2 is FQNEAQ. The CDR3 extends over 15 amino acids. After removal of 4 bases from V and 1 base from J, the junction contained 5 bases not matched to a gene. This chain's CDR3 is CASSSYRGRTDTQYF. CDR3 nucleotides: TGTGCCAGCAGCTCCTACAGGGGCCGCACAGATACGCAGTATTTT. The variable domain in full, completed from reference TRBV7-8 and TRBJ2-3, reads GAGVSQSPRYKVAKRGQDVALRCDPISGHVSLFWYQQALGQGPEFLTYFQNEAQLDKSGLPSDRFFAERPEGSVSTLKIQRTQQEDSAVYLCASSSYRGRTDTQYFGPGTRLTVL.